This TCR beta chain was observed in a study of blood T cell repertoires in COVID-19. Only in-frame clones appear in the TCRdb table, and some are missing; sequencing was by immunoSEQ multiplex PCR. This table holds 150,000 to 200,000 clones, around four fifths found once. Germline trimming cut 1 base from V and 4 bases from J; bases unmatched to any gene: 3. Germline lookup yields CDR1 SEHNR and CDR2 FQNEAQ (reference sequence). This CDR3 is built from 15 residues. The rearrangement joins TRBV7-9 to TRBJ1-4; 7 bases agree with TRBD1. The sequencing input was peripheral blood. The receptor was isolated from a man aged 55 to 69 with COVID-19, enrolled during active disease. This chain's CDR3 is CASSLVTGFNEKLFF. CDR3 bases: TGTGCCAGCAGCTTAGTGACAGGGTTTAATGAAAAACTGTTTTTT.